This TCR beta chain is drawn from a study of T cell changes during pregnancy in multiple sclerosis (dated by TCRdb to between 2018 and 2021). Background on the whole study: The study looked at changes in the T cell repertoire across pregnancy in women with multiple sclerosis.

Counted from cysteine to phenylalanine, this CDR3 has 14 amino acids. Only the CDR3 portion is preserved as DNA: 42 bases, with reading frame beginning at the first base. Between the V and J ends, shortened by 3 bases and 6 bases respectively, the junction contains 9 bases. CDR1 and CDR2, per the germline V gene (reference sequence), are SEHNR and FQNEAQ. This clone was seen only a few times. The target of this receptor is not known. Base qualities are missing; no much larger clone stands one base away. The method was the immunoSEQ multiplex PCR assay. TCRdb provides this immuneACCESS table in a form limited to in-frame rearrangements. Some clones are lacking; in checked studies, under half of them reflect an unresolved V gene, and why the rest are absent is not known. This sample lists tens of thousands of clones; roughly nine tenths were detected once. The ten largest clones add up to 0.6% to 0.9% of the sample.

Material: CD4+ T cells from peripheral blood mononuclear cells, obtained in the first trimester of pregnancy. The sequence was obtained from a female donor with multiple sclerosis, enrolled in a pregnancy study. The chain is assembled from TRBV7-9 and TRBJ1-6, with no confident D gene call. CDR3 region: CASSLGSTNSPLHF. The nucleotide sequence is TGTGCCAGCAGCTTGGGCAGCACTAATTCACCCCTCCACTTT. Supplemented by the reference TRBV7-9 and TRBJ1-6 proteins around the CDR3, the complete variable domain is DTGVSQNPRHKITKRGQNVTFRCDPISEHNRLYWYRQTLGQGPEFLTYFQNEAQLEKSRLLSDRFSAERPKGSFSTLEIQRTEQGDSAMYLCASSLGSTNSPLHFGNGTRLTVT.